This T cell receptor beta chain is drawn from a study of Graves' ophthalmopathy and Graves' hyperthyroidism. Findings and limits, study-wide: A classifier, a 13-signature model, separated ophthalmopathy from stable hyperthyroidism with roughly 90% sensitivity and 75% to 83% specificity. Blood shared most expanded thyroid clonotypes above 0.001 frequency.

Germline V gene sequence: CDR1 SGHTA, CDR2 FQGNSA. The CDR3 runs 15 residues. Trimming removed 3 bases from V and 4 bases from J, with 13 bases in between. Notes on this clonotype: Its specificity is unknown.

Hyperthyroidism qualified as stable when ophthalmopathy did not develop within 18 months of follow-up. Amplifying from RNA transcripts, the study obtained TCR beta CDR3 regions. The first round was an RT-PCR with HTBI primers, and the second round was a multiplex PCR. TCRdb fed the multiplex PCR reads into MiXCR, producing one record per CDR3 protein. Of under 800,000 distinct CDR3 sequences listed, about a fifth are singletons. Sequencing was performed on peripheral blood. The chain is built from TRBV7-2 and TRBJ1-3; D unclear. The TCR sequence derives from a young woman with stable Graves' hyperthyroidism. Some clones in this sample may be carry-over from other donors' samples. The CDR3 spells CASSFWSTQGNTIYF. CDR3 coding DNA: TGTGCCAGCAGCTTTTGGAGCACCCAAGGAAACACCATATATTTT.